The present T cell receptor (beta chain) was sequenced within a study of cytomegalovirus exposure and HLA in healthy donors. Whole-study findings and limits: Association with HLA alleles at 0.05 false discovery rate was found for about 17,000 TCR beta sequences in a later analysis. A later analysis found most CMV-associated TCR beta chains apparently HLA-restricted.

The PCR contained 60 Vbeta and 13 Jbeta primers. The repertoire was sequenced with immunoSEQ multiplex PCR; TCRdb's copy has only in-frame clones and lacks some. The sample shows some 170,000 clones, around four fifths of them seen only once. Worth noting for this clone: The antigen is not known.

Trimming left V 4 bases short and J 1 base short, with 11 bases between. The CDR3 covers 15 residues. Germline-derived CDR1 and CDR2 are SGHRS and YFSETQ. Sample: PBMCs. This sequence was found in a woman aged 45-65 years in good health and CMV-seronegative. J is TRBJ2-2 and V is TRBV5-1, with D unresolved. The CDR3 DNA is TGCGCCAGCAGCCCCCGGGTGGGGAACACCGGGGAGCTGTTTTTT. Translated, it gives CASSPRVGNTGELFF. The entire variable domain, with the rest obtained from reference TRBV5-1 and TRBJ2-2, is as follows: KAGVTQTPRYLIKTRGQQVTLSCSPISGHRSVSWYQQTPGQGLQFLFEYFSETQRNKGNFPGRFSGRQFSNSRSEMNVSTLELGDSALYLCASSPRVGNTGELFFGEGSRLTVL.